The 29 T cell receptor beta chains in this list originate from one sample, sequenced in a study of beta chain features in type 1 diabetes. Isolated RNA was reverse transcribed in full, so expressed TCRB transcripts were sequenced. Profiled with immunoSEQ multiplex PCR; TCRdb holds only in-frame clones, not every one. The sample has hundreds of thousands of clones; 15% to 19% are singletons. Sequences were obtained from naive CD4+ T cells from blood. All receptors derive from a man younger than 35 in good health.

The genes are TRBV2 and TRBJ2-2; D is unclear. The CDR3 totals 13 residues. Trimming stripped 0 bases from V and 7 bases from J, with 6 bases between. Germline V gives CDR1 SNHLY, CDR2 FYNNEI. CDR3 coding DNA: TGTGCCAGCAGTGAAGCAAGGAGCGGGGAGCTGTTTTTT. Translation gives CASSEARSGELFF.

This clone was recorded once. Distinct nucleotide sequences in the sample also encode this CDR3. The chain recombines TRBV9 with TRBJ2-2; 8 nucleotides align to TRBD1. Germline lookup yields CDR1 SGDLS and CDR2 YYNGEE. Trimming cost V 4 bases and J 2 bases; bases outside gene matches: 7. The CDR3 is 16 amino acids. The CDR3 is CASSPRTGTNTGELFF. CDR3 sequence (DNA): TGTGCCAGCAGCCCCAGGACAGGGACTAACACCGGGGAGCTGTTTTTT.

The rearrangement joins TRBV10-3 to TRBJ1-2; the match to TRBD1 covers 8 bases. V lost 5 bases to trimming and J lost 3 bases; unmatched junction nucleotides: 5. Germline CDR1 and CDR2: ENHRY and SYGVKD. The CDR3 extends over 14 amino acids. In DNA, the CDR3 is TGTGCCATCAGTACGACAGGGGTTGACTATGGCTACACCTTC. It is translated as CAISTTGVDYGYTF.

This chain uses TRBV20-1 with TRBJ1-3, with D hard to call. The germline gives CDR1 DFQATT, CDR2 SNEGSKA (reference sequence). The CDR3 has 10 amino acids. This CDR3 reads CRTPGNTIYF. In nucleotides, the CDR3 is TGCAGGACCCCTGGAAACACCATATATTTT.

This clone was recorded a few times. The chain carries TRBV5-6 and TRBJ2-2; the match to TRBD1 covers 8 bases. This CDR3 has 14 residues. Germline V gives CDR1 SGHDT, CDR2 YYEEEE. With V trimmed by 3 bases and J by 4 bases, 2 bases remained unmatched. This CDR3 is CASSWTGPTGELFF. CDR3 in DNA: TGTGCCAGCAGCTGGACAGGGCCCACCGGGGAGCTGTTTTTT.

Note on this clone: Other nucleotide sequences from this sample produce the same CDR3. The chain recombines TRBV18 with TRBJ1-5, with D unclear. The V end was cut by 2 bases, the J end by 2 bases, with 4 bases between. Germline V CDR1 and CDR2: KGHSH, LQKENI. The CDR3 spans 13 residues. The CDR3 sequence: CASSPGRNQPQHF. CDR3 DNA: TGTGCCAGCTCACCAGGGCGCAATCAGCCCCAGCATTTT.

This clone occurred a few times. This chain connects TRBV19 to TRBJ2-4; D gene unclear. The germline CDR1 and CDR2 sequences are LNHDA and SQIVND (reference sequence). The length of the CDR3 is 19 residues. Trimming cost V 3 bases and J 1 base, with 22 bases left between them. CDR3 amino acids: CASSIRAWTSDGAKNIQYF. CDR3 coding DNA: TGTGCCAGTAGTATTAGGGCTTGGACCTCCGACGGGGCCAAAAACATTCAGTACTTC.

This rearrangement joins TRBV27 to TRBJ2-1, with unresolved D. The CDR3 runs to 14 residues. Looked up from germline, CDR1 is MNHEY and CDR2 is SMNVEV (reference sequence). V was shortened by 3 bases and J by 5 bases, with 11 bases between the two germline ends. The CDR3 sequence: CASSFISRHNEQFF. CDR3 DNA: TGTGCCAGCAGTTTTATATCAAGGCACAATGAGCAGTTCTTC.

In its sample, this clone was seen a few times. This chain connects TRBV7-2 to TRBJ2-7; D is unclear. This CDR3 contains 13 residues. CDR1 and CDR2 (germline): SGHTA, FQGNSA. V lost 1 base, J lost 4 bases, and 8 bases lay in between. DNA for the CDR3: TGTGCCAGCAGCTTAGGACACGAGTACGAGCAGTACTTC. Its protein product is CASSLGHEYEQYF.

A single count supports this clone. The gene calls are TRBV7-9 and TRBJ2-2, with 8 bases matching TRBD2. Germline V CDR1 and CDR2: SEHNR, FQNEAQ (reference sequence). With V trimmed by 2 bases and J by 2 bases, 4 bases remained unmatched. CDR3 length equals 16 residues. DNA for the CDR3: TGTGCCAGCAGCTTAACTAGCGGAGTTAACACCGGGGAGCTGTTTTTT. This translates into CASSLTSGVNTGELFF.

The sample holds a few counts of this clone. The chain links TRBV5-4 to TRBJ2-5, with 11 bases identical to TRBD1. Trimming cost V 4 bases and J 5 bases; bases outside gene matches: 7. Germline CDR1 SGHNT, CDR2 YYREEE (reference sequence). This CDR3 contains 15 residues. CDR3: CASSIGQGASETQYF. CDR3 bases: TGTGCCAGCAGCATCGGACAGGGGGCTTCGGAGACCCAGTACTTC.

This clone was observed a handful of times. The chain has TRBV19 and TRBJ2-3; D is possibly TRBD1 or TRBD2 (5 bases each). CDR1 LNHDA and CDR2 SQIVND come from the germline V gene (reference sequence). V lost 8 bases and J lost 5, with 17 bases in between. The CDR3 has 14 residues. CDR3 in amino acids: CASRGRLNLDTQYF. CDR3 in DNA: TGTGCCAGTCGGGGACGTTTGAACTTAGATACGCAGTATTTT. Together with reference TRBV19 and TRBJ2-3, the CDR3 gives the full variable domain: DGGITQSPKYLFRKEGQNVTLSCEQNLNHDAMYWYRQDPGQGLRLIYYSQIVNDFQKGDIAEGYSVSREKKESFPLTVTSAQKNPTAFYLCASRGRLNLDTQYFGPGTRLTVL.

Here the CDR3 reads CASSQDRSSGRPSSYEQYF. The CDR3 region has the DNA TGTGCCAGCAGCCAAGATCGGAGTAGCGGGAGACCTAGCTCCTACGAGCAGTACTTC. The rearrangement joins TRBV4-2 to TRBJ2-7; 9 nucleotides agree with TRBD2. V was clipped by 0 bases and J by 0 bases; unmatched bases: 12. The CDR3 totals 19 residues. Germline V CDR1 and CDR2: LGHNA, YNFKEQ.

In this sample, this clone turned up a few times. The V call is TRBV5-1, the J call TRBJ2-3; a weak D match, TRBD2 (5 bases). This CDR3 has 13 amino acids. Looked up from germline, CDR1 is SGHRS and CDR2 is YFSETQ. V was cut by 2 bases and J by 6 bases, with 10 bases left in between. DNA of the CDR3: TGCGCCAGCAGCTTCGGGGAAAGGGATACGCAGTATTTT. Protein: CASSFGERDTQYF.

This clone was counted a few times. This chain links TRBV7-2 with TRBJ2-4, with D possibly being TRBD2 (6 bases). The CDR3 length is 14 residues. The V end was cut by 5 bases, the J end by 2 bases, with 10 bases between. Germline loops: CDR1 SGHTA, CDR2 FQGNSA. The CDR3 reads CASSVSGSKNIQYF. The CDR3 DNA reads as TGTGCCAGCAGCGTAAGCGGGTCCAAAAACATTCAGTACTTC.

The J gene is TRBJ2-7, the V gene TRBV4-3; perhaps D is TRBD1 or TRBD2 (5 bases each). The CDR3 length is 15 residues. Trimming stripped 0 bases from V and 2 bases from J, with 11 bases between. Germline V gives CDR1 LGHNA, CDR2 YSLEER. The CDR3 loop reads CASSQDPGRAYEQYF. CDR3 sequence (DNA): TGCGCCAGCAGCCAAGACCCGGGACGGGCCTACGAGCAGTACTTC.

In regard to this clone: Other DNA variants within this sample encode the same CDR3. Here the CDR3 DNA reads TGTGCCAGCAGCTTAGTGGGCGGGAGCTCCTACGAGCAGTACTTC. Its protein product is CASSLVGGSSYEQYF. The J gene is TRBJ2-7, the V gene TRBV7-9; 7 bases are shared with TRBD2. With 1 base clipped from V and 0 bases from J, the junction kept 3 bases outside the gene matches. The germline gives CDR1 SEHNR, CDR2 FQNEAQ (reference sequence). CDR3 length: 15 amino acids.

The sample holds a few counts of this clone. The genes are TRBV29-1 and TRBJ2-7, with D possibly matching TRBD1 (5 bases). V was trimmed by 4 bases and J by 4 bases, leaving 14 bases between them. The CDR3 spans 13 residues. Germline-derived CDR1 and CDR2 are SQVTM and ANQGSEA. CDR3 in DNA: TGCAGCGTTGGTCGACAGTTGAAGTACGAGCAGTACTTC. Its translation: CSVGRQLKYEQYF.

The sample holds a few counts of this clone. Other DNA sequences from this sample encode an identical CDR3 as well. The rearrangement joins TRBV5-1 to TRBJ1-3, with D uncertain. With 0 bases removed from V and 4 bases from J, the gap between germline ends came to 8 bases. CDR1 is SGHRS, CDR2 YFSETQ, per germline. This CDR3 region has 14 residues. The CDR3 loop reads CASSLAGAGNTIYF. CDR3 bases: TGCGCCAGCAGCTTGGCGGGAGCGGGAAACACCATATATTTT.

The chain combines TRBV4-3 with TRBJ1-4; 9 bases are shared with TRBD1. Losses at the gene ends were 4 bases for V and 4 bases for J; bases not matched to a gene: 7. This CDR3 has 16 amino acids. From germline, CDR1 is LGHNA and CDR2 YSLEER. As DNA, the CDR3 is TGCGCCAGCAGCCTCCAACCGGGACAGGGTAATGAAAAACTGTTTTTT. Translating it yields CASSLQPGQGNEKLFF.

In DNA form, the CDR3 reads TGTGCCAGCAGCCCACAGGGCCGTTATCAGCCCCAGCATTTT. This sequence encodes CASSPQGRYQPQHF. The chain employs TRBV2 and TRBJ1-5; TRBD1 might be the D (6 bases). V was pared by 6 bases and J by 5 bases, with 14 bases between. Germline CDR1 reads SNHLY; CDR2 reads FYNNEI. CDR3 size: 14 residues. Based on the CDR3 plus reference TRBV2 and TRBJ1-5, the full variable domain is EPEVTQTPSHQVTQMGQEVILRCVPISNHLYFYWYRQILGQKVEFLVSFYNNEISEKSEIFDDQFSVERPDGSNFTLKIRSTKLEDSAMYFCASSPQGRYQPQHFGDGTRLSIL.

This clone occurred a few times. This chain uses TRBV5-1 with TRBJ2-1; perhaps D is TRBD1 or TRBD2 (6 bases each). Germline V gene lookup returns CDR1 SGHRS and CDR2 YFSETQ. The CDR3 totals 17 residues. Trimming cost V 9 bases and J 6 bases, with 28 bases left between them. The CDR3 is CATEGGVPSFRGNEQFF. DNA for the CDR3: TGCGCCACCGAGGGGGGCGTACCTTCCTTTAGGGGCAATGAGCAGTTCTTC. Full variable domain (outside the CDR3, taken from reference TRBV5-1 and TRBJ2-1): KAGVTQTPRYLIKTRGQQVTLSCSPISGHRSVSWYQQTPGQGLQFLFEYFSETQRNKGNFPGRFSGRQFSNSRSEMNVSTLELGDSALYLCATEGGVPSFRGNEQFFGPGTRLTVL.

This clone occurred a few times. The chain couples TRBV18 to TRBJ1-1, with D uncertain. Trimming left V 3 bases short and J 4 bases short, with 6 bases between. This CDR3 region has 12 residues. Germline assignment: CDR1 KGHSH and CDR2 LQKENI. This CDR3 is CASSPMGTEAFF. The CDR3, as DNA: TGTGCCAGCTCACCCATGGGCACTGAAGCTTTCTTT.

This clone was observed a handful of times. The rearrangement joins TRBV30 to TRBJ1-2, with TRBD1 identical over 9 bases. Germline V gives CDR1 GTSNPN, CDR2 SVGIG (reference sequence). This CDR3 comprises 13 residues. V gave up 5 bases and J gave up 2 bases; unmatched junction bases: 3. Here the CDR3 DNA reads TGTGCCTGGGCCGGGACAGGGAACTATGGCTACACCTTC. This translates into CAWAGTGNYGYTF.

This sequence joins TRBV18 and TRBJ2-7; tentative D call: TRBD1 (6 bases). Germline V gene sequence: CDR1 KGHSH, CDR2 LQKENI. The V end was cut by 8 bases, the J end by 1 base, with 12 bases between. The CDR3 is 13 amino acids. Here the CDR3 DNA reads TGTGCCAGCCAGCCGGACAGTTCCTACGAGCAGTACTTC. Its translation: CASQPDSSYEQYF.

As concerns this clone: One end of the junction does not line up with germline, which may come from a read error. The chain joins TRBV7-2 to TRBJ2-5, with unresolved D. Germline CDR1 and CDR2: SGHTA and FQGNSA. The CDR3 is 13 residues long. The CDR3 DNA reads TGTGCCAGCAGCTTCCCAGGAACAGAGAGCCAGTACTTC. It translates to CASSFPGTESQYF.

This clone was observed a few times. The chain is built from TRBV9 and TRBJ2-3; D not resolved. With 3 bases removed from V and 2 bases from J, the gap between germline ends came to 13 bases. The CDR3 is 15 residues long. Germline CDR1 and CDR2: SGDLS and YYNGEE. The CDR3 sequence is CASSGGRSPTDTQYF. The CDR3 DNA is TGTGCCAGCAGCGGAGGACGGTCCCCCACAGATACGCAGTATTTT.

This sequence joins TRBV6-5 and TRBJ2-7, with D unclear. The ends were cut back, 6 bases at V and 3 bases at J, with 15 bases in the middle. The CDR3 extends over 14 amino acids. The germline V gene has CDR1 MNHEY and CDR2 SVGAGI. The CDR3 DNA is TGTGCCAGCAGACCCGTGGCCGATGTCTACGAGCAGTACTTC. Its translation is CASRPVADVYEQYF.

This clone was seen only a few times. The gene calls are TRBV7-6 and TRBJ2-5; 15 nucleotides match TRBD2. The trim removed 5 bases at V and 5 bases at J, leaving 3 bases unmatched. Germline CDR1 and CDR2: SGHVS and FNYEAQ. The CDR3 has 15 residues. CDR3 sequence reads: CASSPGTSGGETQYF. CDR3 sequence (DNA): TGTGCCAGCAGCCCCGGGACTAGCGGGGGGGAGACCCAGTACTTC.